The next 5 T cell receptor beta chains were all read from a single sample in a study of cytomegalovirus exposure and HLA in healthy donors. Researchers ran the PCR with 60 Vbeta and 13 Jbeta primers. The method was immunoSEQ multiplex PCR; TCRdb's version includes in-frame clones alone and lacks a portion of them. In the table there are over 130,000 clones, approximately 79% of which are singletons. Sequencing was done on a sample of PBMCs. These receptors were collected from a man aged 50 to 59 in good health and CMV-seropositive.

Notes on this clone: One end of the junction varies from germline; a read error may be responsible. This rearrangement joins TRBV7-9 to TRBJ2-5, with a tentative D call TRBD2 (6 bases). There are 15 residues in the CDR3. The germline CDR1 and CDR2 sequences are SEHNR and FQNEAQ (reference sequence). The CDR3 nucleotides read TGTTCCAGCAGCACTCCTAGCGAATCCCAAGAGACCCAGTACTTC. This codes for CSSSTPSESQETQYF.

This chain links TRBV28 with TRBJ2-1, with 9 bases that match TRBD2. V lost 5 bases to trimming and J lost 0 bases; unmatched junction nucleotides: 2. This CDR3 has 15 amino acids. CDR1 and CDR2 (germline): MDHEN, SYDVKM. The CDR3 nucleotides are TGTGCCAGCAGTAATAGCGGGAGCTCCTACAATGAGCAGTTCTTC. It translates to CASSNSGSSYNEQFF.

This clone was seen more than once but under ten times. This chain uses TRBV6-6 with TRBJ1-2; no reliable D call. Germline CDR1 MNHNY, CDR2 SVGAGI (reference sequence). The length of the CDR3 is 12 residues. Trimming stripped 3 bases from V and 5 bases from J, with 7 bases between. The DNA for the CDR3 is TGTGCCAGCAGTTATTCCCGTTATGGCTACACCTTC. Residues: CASSYSRYGYTF.

Turning to this clone: The sample contains more than one DNA sequence encoding this CDR3. The rearrangement joins TRBV2 to TRBJ1-5; no definite D call. The germline V gene has CDR1 SNHLY and CDR2 FYNNEI. The CDR3 is 14 amino acids. Trimming took 4 bases from V and 2 from J, leaving 9 bases between them. The CDR3 coding sequence is TGTGCCAGCAGTGGTGGCGGGGGCAATCAGCCCCAGCATTTT. Translation: CASSGGGGNQPQHF.

CDR3 in DNA: TGTGCCACCTTAGCGGGACTAGCAGTCGGTACGCAGTATTTT. Translation gives CATLAGLAVGTQYF. V gene TRBV6-1 combines with J gene TRBJ2-3; 9 nucleotides align to TRBD2. The CDR3 consists of 14 residues. CDR1 and CDR2 from the germline V gene are MNHNS and SASEGT. The ends lost 10 bases at V and 8 bases at J; junction bases unmatched: 13.